Below are 21 T cell receptor beta chains sequenced from a single sample in a study of regulatory T cells in long-lasting Graves disease. Time point reported: persistent/refractory GD, antithyroid drugs over 5 years with positive TRAb. Extracted RNA from PBMCs served as the source of the TCR library. HTBI primers from iRepertoire and Arm-PCR of CDR3 regions yielded the TCR beta libraries. Each CDR3 protein gets one entry after TCRdb re-called the multiplex PCR reads with MiXCR. The repertoire consists of over 250,000 distinct CDR3 sequences, with around 23% occurring once and the leading ten covering 45% to 70%. Sequences were derived from peripheral blood mononuclear cells (PBMCs), sampled when the disease was refractory, from a patient treated with antithyroid drugs. The receptors shown here come from a female donor with Graves disease.

A few counts support this clonotype. The V and J genes are TRBV27 and TRBJ1-2, with D maybe TRBD1 (5 bases). Germline values: CDR1 MNHEY, CDR2 SMNVEV (reference sequence). The germline V and J ends were trimmed by 5 bases and 4 bases, with 14 bases remaining between them. This CDR3 is built from 14 residues. This CDR3 is CASSTRGSGYGYTF. The CDR3 coding sequence is TGTGCCAGCAGTACCCGGGGGAGCGGCTATGGCTACACCTTC.

This clonotype was observed a handful of times. The genes are TRBV7-3 and TRBJ2-3; 10 nucleotides agree with TRBD2. This CDR3 comprises 17 residues. The V segment lost 2 bases and the J segment 2 bases; nucleotides outside the gene matches: 7. CDR1 and CDR2 (germline): SGHTA, FQGTGA. This chain's CDR3 is CASSLGKAGGPTDTQYF. For the CDR3, the DNA is TGTGCCAGCAGCTTAGGGAAAGCGGGAGGGCCCACAGATACGCAGTATTTT.

There are a few counts of this clonotype. The chain links TRBV30 to TRBJ2-5; a weak D match, TRBD2 (6 bases). The CDR3 runs 13 residues. Germline V lookup: CDR1 GTSNPN, CDR2 SVGIG (reference sequence). V gave up 1 base and J gave up 5 bases, with 11 bases separating them. The CDR3 bases are TGTGCCTGGAGTGGCGGAGGGAGGGAGACCCAGTACTTC. Its protein is CAWSGGGRETQYF.

The chain is built from TRBV28 and TRBJ2-3; 8 positions match TRBD2. V dropped 3 bases and J dropped 5; count of bases not matched to a gene: 7. The V gene's germline CDR1 is MDHEN and CDR2 SYDVKM. The CDR3 contains 15 residues. CDR3 amino acids: CASSLKGTRRDTQYF. The CDR3 DNA follows: TGTGCCAGCAGTTTGAAAGGGACTAGGAGAGATACGCAGTATTTT. Complete variable domain (other parts from reference TRBV28 and TRBJ2-3): DVKVTQSSRYLVKRTGEKVFLECVQDMDHENMFWYRQDPGLGLRLIYFSYDVKMKEKGDIPEGYSVSREKKERFSLILESASTNQTSMYLCASSLKGTRRDTQYFGPGTRLTVL.

This clonotype was picked up a small number of times. CDR3 DNA: TGCGCCAGCAGCCAAGAATACATGGGGGAGACCCAGTACTTC. Amino acid sequence: CASSQEYMGETQYF. The V gene is TRBV4-3, the J gene TRBJ2-5; unclear D gene. V lost 0 bases to trimming and J lost 5 bases, with 10 bases between them. The CDR3 consists of 14 residues. From germline, CDR1 is LGHNA and CDR2 YSLEER.

This clonotype was detected only a few times. The J gene is TRBJ2-4, the V gene TRBV20-1; D might be TRBD1 (5 bases). Trimming pared 0 bases from V and 0 bases from J, leaving 9 bases between. The germline CDR1 and CDR2 sequences are DFQATT and SNEGSKA (reference sequence). The CDR3 spans 15 residues. This CDR3 reads CSARDGHEAKNIQYF. DNA for the CDR3: TGCAGTGCTAGAGATGGACACGAAGCCAAAAACATTCAGTACTTC.

The chain recombines TRBV29-1 with TRBJ1-1; D may be TRBD1 (5 bases). This CDR3 region has 13 residues. With 7 bases removed from V and 3 bases from J, the gap between germline ends came to 15 bases. CDR1 is SQVTM, CDR2 ANQGSEA, per germline. Here the CDR3 DNA reads TGCAGCGCTGAGGGGAGTGAGGACACTGAAGCTTTCTTT. Its translation: CSAEGSEDTEAFF.

In its sample, this clonotype was seen many times. The chain's CDR3 is CSVRDSRKYEQYF. Written as DNA, the CDR3 is TGCAGCGTCCGGGACAGTCGGAAGTACGAGCAGTACTTC. The chain has TRBV29-1 and TRBJ2-7; 7 bases are shared with TRBD1. Germline V gene lookup returns CDR1 SQVTM and CDR2 ANQGSEA. J gave up 4 bases and V 6 bases, and 9 bases lay outside the gene matches. The CDR3 contains 13 residues.

This clonotype was seen many times. The rearrangement links TRBV7-8 to TRBJ2-7, with a tentative D call TRBD1 (5 bases). Deletions cut 4 bases from V and 0 bases from J, with 19 bases between. Germline V lookup: CDR1 SGHVS, CDR2 FQNEAQ. CDR3 length: 17 amino acids. CDR3 coding DNA: TGTGCCAGCAGCTCCAACGCAGGGTTCCGCACCTCCTACGAGCAGTACTTC. This translates into CASSSNAGFRTSYEQYF.

About this clonotype: It may be a read error: a sequence one base away is much more abundant. The chain links TRBV5-1 to TRBJ1-1; possible D gene TRBD1, 5 bases. Germline V gives CDR1 SGHRS, CDR2 YFSETQ. This CDR3 contains 15 residues. V was shortened by 0 bases and J by 4 bases, with 13 bases between the two germline ends. The CDR3 DNA is TGCGCCAGCAGCTTGGGACAGCAGAGTTCCACTGAAGCTTTCTTT. Its protein is CASSLGQQSSTEAFF.

This clonotype was seen once. This chain uses TRBV7-9 with TRBJ2-5, with 7 bases aligning to TRBD2. Germline V gives CDR1 SEHNR, CDR2 FQNEAQ (reference sequence). The CDR3 covers 18 residues. The ends lost 1 base at V and 5 bases at J; junction bases unmatched: 16. CDR3 DNA: TGTGCCAGCAGCTTAGTCGTCGGCGGGAGCCCCCGGGGGGAGACCCAGTACTTC. It specifies CASSLVVGGSPRGETQYF.

The rearrangement joins TRBV30 to TRBJ2-7; 8 nucleotides line up with TRBD2. Germline lookup yields CDR1 GTSNPN and CDR2 SVGIG (reference sequence). V was clipped by 0 bases and J by 7 bases; unmatched bases: 8. The CDR3 has 14 amino acids. CDR3: CAWSVSSGMEEQYF. The CDR3 nucleotides read TGTGCCTGGAGTGTAAGTAGCGGGATGGAAGAGCAGTACTTC.

This clonotype was counted between two and nine times. The V gene is TRBV10-3, the J gene TRBJ1-1; D is unclear. This CDR3 region has 17 residues. The ends were cut back, 4 bases at V and 4 bases at J, with 22 bases in the middle. The germline gives CDR1 ENHRY, CDR2 SYGVKD. The CDR3 loop reads CAISVGDWAHRSTEAFF. The CDR3 DNA reads as TGTGCCATCAGTGTCGGGGATTGGGCCCATCGTTCCACTGAAGCTTTCTTT.

This clonotype has a count of ten or more. The chain has TRBV5-1 and TRBJ1-1; D possibly corresponds to TRBD1 (5 bases). Germline lookup yields CDR1 SGHRS and CDR2 YFSETQ. The germline V and J ends were trimmed by 0 bases and 5 bases, with 14 bases remaining between them. CDR3 length equals 15 residues. CDR3 nucleotide sequence: TGCGCCAGCAGCTTGGAGGAGGCAGGGAGGACTGAAGCTTTCTTT. Translated: CASSLEEAGRTEAFF.

About this clonotype itself: A much bigger clone sits one base away, suggesting this may be a read error. The chain recombines TRBV2 with TRBJ2-1; D might be TRBD1 (6 bases). The J call may be mistaken, given a closer DNA end match to TRBJ2-5. CDR1 and CDR2 from the germline V gene are SNHLY and FYNNEI. The CDR3 is 15 amino acids. This chain's CDR3 is CASKPHTGFQETQYF. For the CDR3, the DNA is TGTGCCAGCAAGCCACACACAGGGTTTCAAGAGACCCAGTACTTC.

This clonotype was counted between two and nine times. The chain joins TRBV4-1 to TRBJ2-6, with no clear D. V was cut by 0 bases and J by 4 bases, with 10 bases left in between. The V gene's germline CDR1 is MGHRA and CDR2 YSYEKL. The CDR3 contains 16 residues. The CDR3 is CASSQDRSSGANVLTF. In DNA, the CDR3 is TGCGCCAGCAGCCAAGATAGGAGTTCCGGGGCCAACGTCCTGACTTTC.

This clonotype was picked up many times. The chain joins TRBV4-2 to TRBJ1-2; D is unclear. The CDR3 runs to 12 residues. V dropped 0 bases and J dropped 8 bases, with 7 bases sitting between them. Per germline, CDR1 LGHNA and CDR2 YNFKEQ. The CDR3 sequence is CASSQEGRGYTF. The DNA for the CDR3 is TGTGCCAGCAGCCAAGAGGGGAGGGGCTACACCTTC.

This rearrangement joins TRBV3-1 to TRBJ2-7; the D gene is possibly TRBD1 (6 bases). The V gene lost 2 bases and the J gene lost 3 bases, with 11 bases spanning the gap. This CDR3 is built from 14 residues. Looked up from germline, CDR1 is LGHDT and CDR2 is YNNKEL (reference sequence). CDR3 residues: CASSQPGTYYEQYF. The DNA for the CDR3 is TGTGCCAGCAGCCAACCCGGGACATACTACGAGCAGTACTTC.

This clonotype appeared once. The chain recombines TRBV3-1 with TRBJ2-3; 12 bases fit TRBD2. V shed 1 base and J 3 bases; nucleotides not matched to a gene: 2. Germline V gives CDR1 LGHDT, CDR2 YNNKEL (reference sequence). CDR3 length: 16 residues. DNA for the CDR3: TGTGCCAGCAGCCAAGTGCTAGCGGGAGGGACAGATACGCAGTATTTT. As protein: CASSQVLAGGTDTQYF.

The CDR3 sequence: CASTTGTAVQETQYF. CDR3 DNA sequence: TGTGCCAGCACCACCGGGACAGCGGTACAAGAGACCCAGTACTTC. The genes are TRBV7-9 and TRBJ2-5; the match to TRBD1 covers 7 bases. Germline V CDR1 and CDR2: SEHNR, FQNEAQ (reference sequence). CDR3 length: 15 residues. With V trimmed by 7 bases and J by 2 bases, 10 bases remained unmatched.

This clonotype was observed many times. The V call is TRBV6-1, the J call TRBJ2-5; D call uncertain. CDR3 length: 14 residues. The V end was cut by 1 base, the J end by 4 bases, with 10 bases between. CDR1 is MNHNS and CDR2 is SASEGT in the germline V gene. CDR3 sequence (DNA): TGTGCCAGCAGTGAAGGGTGGGCCCGAGAGACCCAGTACTTC. Translation: CASSEGWARETQYF.